The clone carrying this T cell receptor (beta chain) turned up a few times. The antigen is not known. The CDR3 end falls 3 residues outside the read, so it is completed with the germline J gene. TCRdb keeps only in-frame clones here, not all; method: immunoSEQ multiplex PCR. The sample presents around 40,000 clones, none singletons. The data were taken from a study of T cell clonality in common variable immunodeficiency. CDR3 length: 13 amino acids. Trimming left V 4 bases short and J 6 bases short, with 9 bases between. CDR1 is SGHVS and CDR2 is FQNEAQ in the germline V gene. Study findings and constraints: In common variable immunodeficiency, TCR beta chains reportedly carried fewer deletions and N-nucleotide insertions.

The TCR comes from a human donor with common variable immunodeficiency. The sample comprised peripheral blood mononuclear cells. The rearrangement uses TRBV7-8 and TRBJ1-4; D ambiguous. The CDR3 is CASSSLKDEKLFF. CDR3 DNA (partial): TGTGCCAGCAGCTCCTTGAAGGATGAAAAA.